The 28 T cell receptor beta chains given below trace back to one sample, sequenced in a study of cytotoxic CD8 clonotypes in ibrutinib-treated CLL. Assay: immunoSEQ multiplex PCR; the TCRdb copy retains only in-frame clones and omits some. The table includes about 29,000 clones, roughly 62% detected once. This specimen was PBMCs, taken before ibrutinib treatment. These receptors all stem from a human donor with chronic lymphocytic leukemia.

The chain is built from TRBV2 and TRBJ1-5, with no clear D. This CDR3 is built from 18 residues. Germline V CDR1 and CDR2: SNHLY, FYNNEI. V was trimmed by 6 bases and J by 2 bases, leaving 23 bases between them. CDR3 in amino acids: CASSEQQFIIAGNQPQHF. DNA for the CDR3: TGTGCCAGCAGCGAACAGCAATTTATCATCGCGGGCAATCAGCCCCAGCATTTT.

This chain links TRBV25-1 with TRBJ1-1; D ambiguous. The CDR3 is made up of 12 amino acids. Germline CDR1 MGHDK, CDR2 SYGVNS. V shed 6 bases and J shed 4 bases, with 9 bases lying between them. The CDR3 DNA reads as TGTGCCAGCAGCGTGGTGGGCACTGAAGCTTTCTTT. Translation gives CASSVVGTEAFF.

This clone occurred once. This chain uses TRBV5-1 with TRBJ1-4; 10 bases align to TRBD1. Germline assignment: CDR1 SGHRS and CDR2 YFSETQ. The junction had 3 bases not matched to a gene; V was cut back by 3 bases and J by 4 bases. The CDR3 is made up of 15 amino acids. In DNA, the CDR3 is TGCGCCAGCAGCTGGGGGGACAGGGGTAATGAAAAACTGTTTTTT. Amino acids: CASSWGDRGNEKLFF.

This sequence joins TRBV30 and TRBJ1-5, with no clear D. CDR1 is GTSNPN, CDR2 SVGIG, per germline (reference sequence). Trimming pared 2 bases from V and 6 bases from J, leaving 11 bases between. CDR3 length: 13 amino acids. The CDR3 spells CAWSREGGQPQHF. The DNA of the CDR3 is TGTGCCTGGAGTCGGGAGGGAGGTCAGCCCCAGCATTTT.

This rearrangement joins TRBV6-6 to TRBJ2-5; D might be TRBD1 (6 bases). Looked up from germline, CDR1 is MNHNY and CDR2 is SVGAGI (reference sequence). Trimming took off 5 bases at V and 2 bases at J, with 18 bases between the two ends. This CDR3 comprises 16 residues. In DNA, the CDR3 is TGTGCCAGCAGTATAACAGGGCGAGGGGGACAAGAGACCCAGTACTTC. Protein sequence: CASSITGRGGQETQYF.

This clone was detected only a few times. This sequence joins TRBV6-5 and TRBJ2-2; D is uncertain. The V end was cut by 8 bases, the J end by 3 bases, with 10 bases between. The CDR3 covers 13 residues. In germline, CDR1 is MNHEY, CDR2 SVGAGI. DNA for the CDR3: TGTGCCAGCGGCAGTCTCCACACCGGGGAGCTGTTTTTT. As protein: CASGSLHTGELFF.

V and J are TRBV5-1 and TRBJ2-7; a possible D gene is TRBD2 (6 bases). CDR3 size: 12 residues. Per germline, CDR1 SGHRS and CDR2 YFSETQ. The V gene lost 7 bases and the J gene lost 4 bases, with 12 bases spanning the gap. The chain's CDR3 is CASGTSEYEQYF. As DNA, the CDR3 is TGCGCCAGCGGGACTTCGGAATACGAGCAGTACTTC. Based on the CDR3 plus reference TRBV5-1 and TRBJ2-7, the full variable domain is KAGVTQTPRYLIKTRGQQVTLSCSPISGHRSVSWYQQTPGQGLQFLFEYFSETQRNKGNFPGRFSGRQFSNSRSEMNVSTLELGDSALYLCASGTSEYEQYFGPGTRLTVT.

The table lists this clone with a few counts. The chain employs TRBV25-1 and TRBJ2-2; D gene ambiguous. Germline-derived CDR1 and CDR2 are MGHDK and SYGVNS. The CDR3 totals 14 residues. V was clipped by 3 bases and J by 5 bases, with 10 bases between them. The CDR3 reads CASSEDTGTGELFF. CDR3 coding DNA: TGTGCCAGCAGTGAGGATACCGGGACCGGGGAGCTGTTTTTT.

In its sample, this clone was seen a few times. DNA for the CDR3: TGTGCCAGTAAGGAGGTCGACAGAAACGAAAAACTGTTTTTT. It encodes CASKEVDRNEKLFF. This chain connects TRBV19 to TRBJ1-4; D possibly corresponds to TRBD1 (5 bases). The ends were cut back, 7 bases at V and 8 bases at J, with 17 bases in the middle. This CDR3 has 14 residues. The germline V gene has CDR1 LNHDA and CDR2 SQIVND (reference sequence).

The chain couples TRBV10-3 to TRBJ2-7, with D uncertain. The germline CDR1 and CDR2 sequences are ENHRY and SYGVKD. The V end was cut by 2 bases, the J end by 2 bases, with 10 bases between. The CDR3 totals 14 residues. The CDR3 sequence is CAISEPRRTYEQYF. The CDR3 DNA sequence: TGTGCCATCAGTGAGCCCAGACGTACCTACGAGCAGTACTTC.

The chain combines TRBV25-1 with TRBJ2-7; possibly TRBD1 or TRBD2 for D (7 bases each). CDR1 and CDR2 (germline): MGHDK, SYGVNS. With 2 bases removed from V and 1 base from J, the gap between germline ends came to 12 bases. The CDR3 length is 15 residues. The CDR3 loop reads CASSENRGGSYEQYF. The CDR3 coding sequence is TGTGCCAGCAGTGAAAACAGGGGAGGGTCCTACGAGCAGTACTTC.

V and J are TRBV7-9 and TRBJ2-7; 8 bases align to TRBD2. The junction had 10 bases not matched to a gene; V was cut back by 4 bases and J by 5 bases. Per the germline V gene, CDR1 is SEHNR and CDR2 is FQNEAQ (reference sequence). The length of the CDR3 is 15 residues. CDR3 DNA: TGTGCCAGCAGCTACGCGGGCGGGAGGAGCGACGAGCAGTACTTC. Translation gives CASSYAGGRSDEQYF.

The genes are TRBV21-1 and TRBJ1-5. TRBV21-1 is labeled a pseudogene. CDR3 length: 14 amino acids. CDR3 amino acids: CASSKSARNQPQHF. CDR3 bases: TGTGCCAGCAGCAAATCGGCCCGTAATCAGCCCCAGCATTTT.

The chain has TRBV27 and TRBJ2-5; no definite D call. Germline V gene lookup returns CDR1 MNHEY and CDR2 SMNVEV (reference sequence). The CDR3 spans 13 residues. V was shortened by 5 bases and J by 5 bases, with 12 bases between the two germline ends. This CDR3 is CASSPRVRETQYF. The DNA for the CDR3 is TGTGCCAGCAGTCCCCGCGTTAGGGAGACCCAGTACTTC.

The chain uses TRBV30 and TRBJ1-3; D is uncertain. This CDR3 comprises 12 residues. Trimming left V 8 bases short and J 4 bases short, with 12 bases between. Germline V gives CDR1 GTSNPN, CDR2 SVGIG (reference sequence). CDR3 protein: CARELNGNTIYF. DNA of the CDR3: TGTGCCCGGGAGTTGAACGGAAACACCATATATTTT.

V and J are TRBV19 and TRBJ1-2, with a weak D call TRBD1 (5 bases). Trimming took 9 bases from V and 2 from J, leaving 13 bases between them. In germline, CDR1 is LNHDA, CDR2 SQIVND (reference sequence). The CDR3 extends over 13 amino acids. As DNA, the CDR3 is TGTGCCAGCAGCCGGGACGGGAACTATGGCTACACCTTC. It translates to CASSRDGNYGYTF.

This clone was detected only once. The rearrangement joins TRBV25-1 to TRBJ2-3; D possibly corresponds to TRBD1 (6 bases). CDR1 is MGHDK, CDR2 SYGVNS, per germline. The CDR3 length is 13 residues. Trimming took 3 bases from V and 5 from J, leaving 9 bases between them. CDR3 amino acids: CASSEGARDTQYF. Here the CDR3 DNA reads TGTGCCAGCAGTGAGGGGGCTAGAGATACGCAGTATTTT. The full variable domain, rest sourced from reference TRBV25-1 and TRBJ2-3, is EADIYQTPRYLVIGTGKKITLECSQTMGHDKMYWYQQDPGMELHLIHYSYGVNSTEKGDLSSESTVSRIRTEHFPLTLESARPSHTSQYLCASSEGARDTQYFGPGTRLTVL.

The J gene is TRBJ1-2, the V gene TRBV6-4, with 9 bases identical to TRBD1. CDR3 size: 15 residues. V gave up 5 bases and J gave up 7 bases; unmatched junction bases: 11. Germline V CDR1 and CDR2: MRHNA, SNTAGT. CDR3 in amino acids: CASSPVAGQGSGYTF. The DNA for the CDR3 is TGTGCCAGCAGTCCTGTTGCGGGACAGGGATCTGGCTACACCTTC.

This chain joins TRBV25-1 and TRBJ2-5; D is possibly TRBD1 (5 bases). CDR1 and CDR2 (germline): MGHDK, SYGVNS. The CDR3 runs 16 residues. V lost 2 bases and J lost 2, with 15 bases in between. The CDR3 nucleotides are TGTGCCAGCAGTGAACGAGATACAGGCAGGCAAGAGACCCAGTACTTC. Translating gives CASSERDTGRQETQYF. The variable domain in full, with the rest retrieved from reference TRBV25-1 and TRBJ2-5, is EADIYQTPRYLVIGTGKKITLECSQTMGHDKMYWYQQDPGMELHLIHYSYGVNSTEKGDLSSESTVSRIRTEHFPLTLESARPSHTSQYLCASSERDTGRQETQYFGPGTRLLVL.

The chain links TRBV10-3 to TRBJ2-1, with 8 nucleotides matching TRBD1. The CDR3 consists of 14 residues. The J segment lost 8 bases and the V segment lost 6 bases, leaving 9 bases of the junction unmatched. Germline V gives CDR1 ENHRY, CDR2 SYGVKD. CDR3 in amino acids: CAIRRQGNKDEQFF. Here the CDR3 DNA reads TGTGCCATCAGGAGACAGGGGAACAAAGATGAGCAGTTCTTC.

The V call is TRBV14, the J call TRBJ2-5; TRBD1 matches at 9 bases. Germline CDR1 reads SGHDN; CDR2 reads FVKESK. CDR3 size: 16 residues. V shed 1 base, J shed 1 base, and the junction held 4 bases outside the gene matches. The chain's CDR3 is CASSQGPGQGQETQYF. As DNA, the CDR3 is TGTGCCAGCAGCCAAGGCCCGGGACAGGGCCAAGAGACCCAGTACTTC.

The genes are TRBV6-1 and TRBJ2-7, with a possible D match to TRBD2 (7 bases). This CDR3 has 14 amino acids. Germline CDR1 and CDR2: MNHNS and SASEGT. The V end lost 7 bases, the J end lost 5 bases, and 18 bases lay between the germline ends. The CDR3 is CASTFGGGRNEQYF. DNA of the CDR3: TGTGCCAGCACTTTTGGGGGGGGGCGTAACGAGCAGTACTTC.

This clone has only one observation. CDR3 DNA: TGTGCCAGCAGTGAAAGTGGGGGGGGGTCACCCCTCCACTTT. Protein product: CASSESGGGSPLHF. V is TRBV6-1 and J is TRBJ1-6; a possible D gene is TRBD1 (5 bases). The V end was cut by 2 bases, the J end by 10 bases, with 12 bases between. Per the germline V gene, CDR1 is MNHNS and CDR2 is SASEGT. The CDR3 contains 14 residues.

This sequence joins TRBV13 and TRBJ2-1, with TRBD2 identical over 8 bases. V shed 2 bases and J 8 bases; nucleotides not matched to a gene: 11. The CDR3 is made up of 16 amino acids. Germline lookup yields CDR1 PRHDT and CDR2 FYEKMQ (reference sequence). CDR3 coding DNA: TGTGCCAGCAGCTTATGGGTAGCGGGGAGGTCAGATGAGCAGTTCTTC. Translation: CASSLWVAGRSDEQFF. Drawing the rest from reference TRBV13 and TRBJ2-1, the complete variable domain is AAGVIQSPRHLIKEKRETATLKCYPIPRHDTVYWYQQGPGQDPQFLISFYEKMQSDKGSIPDRFSAQQFSDYHSELNMSSLELGDSALYFCASSLWVAGRSDEQFFGPGTRLTVL.

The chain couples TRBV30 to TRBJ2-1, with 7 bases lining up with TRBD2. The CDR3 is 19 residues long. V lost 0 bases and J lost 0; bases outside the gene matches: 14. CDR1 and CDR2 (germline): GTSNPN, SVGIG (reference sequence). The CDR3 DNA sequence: TGTGCCTGGAGTGTAAATCGGGAGGTTGACCCGAGCTCCTACAATGAGCAGTTCTTC. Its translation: CAWSVNREVDPSSYNEQFF. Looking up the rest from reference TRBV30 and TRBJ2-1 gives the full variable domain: SQTIHQWPATLVQPVGSPLSLECTVEGTSNPNLYWYRQAAGRGLQLLFYSVGIGQISSEVPQNLSASRPQDRQFILSSKKLLLSDSGFYLCAWSVNREVDPSSYNEQFFGPGTRLTVL.

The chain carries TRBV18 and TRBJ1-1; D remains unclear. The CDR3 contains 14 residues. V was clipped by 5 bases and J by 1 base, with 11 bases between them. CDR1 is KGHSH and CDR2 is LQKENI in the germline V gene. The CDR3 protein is CASSGESGNTEAFF. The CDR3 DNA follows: TGTGCCAGCTCAGGGGAGAGCGGGAACACTGAAGCTTTCTTT.

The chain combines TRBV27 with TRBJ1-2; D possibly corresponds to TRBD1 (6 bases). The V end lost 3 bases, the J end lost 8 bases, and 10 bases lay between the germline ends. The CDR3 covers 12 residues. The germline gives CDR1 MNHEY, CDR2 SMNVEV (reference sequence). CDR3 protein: CASSLTGDGYTF. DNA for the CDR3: TGTGCCAGCAGTTTGACAGGCGACGGCTACACCTTC.

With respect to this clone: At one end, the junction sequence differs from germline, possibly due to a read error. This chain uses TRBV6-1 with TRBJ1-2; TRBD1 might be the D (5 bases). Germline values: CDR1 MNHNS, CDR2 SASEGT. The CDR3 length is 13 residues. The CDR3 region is CASSSRGNDGYTF. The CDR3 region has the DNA TGTGCCAGCTCCTCAAGGGGTAACGATGGCTACACCTTC.